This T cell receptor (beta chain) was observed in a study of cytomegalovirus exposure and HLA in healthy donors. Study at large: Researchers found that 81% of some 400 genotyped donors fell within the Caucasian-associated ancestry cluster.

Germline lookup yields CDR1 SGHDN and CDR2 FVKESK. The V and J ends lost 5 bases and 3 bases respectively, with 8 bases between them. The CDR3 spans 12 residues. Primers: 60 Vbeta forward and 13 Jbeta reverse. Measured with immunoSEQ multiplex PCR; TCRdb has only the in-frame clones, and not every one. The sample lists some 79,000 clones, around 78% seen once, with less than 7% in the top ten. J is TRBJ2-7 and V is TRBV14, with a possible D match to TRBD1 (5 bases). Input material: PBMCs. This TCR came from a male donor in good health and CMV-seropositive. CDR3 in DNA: TGTGCCAGCAGCTACAGGCTCTACGAGCAGTACTTC. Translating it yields CASSYRLYEQYF. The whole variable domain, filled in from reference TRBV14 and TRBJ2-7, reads EAGVTQFPSHSVIEKGQTVTLRCDPISGHDNLYWYRRVMGKEIKFLLHFVKESKQDESGMPNNRFLAERTGGTYSTLKVQPAELEDSGVYFCASSYRLYEQYFGPGTRLTVT.